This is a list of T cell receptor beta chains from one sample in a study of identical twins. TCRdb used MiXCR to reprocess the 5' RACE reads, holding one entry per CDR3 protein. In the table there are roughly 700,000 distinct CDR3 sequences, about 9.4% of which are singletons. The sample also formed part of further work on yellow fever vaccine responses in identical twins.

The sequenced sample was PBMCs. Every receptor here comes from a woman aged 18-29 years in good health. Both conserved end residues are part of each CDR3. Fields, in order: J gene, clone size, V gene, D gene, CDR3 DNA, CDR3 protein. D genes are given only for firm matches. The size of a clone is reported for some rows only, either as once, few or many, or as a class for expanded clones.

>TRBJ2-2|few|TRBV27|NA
TGTGCCAGCAGAGCCGGGACCATAAACACCGGGGAGCTGTTTTTT
CASRAGTINTGELFF
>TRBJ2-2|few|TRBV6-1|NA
TGTGCCAGCAGTGCCTCCGGGACTCTTCGTCAGGAGCTGTTTTTT
CASSASGTLRQELFF
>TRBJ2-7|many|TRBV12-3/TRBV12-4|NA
TGTGCCAGCAGGCCCGAAGGCTACGAGCAGTACTTC
CASRPEGYEQYF
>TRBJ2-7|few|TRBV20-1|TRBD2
TGCAGTGCTAGTTCCAGCGGGGGGGCAGTAACTCTCCGCGAGCAGTACTTC
CSASSSGGAVTLREQYF
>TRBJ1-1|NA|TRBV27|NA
TGTGCCAGCAGTCCCTCTGGGGGGGCGAACACTGAAGCTTTCTTT
CASSPSGGANTEAFF
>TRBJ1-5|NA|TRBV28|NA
TGTGCCAGCAGAAAACAGGGAATCGGCAATCAGCCCCAGCATTTT
CASRKQGIGNQPQHF
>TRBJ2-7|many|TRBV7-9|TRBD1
TGTGCCAGCAGCACCGGTGGACAGGCCTACGAGCAGTACTTC
CASSTGGQAYEQYF
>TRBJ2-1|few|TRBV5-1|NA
TGCGCCAGCAGCTTGGGACACCTCTCCTACAATGAGCAGTTCTTC
CASSLGHLSYNEQFF
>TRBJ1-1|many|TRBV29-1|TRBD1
TGCAGCGTTGAAAAACAGGGGTACACTGAAGCTTTCTTT
CSVEKQGYTEAFF
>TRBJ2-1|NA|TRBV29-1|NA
TGCAGCGTGAGGGGGGGCGTGAGGTACAATGAGCAGTTCTTC
CSVRGGVRYNEQFF
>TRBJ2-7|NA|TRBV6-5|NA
TGTGCCAGTTCAAACGGACGCGACGAGCAGTACTTC
CASSNGRDEQYF
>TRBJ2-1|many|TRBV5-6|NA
TGTGCCAGCAGCTGGGGGGGGCCGCGATCCTACAATGAGCAGTTCTTC
CASSWGGPRSYNEQFF
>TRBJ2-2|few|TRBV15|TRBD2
TGTGCCACCAGCAGAGTACTAGCGGGAGGGATGCCGAACGGGGAGCTGTTTTTT
CATSRVLAGGMPNGELFF
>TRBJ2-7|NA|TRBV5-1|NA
TGCGCCAGCAGTAAGACTCCGGCGGGCTCCTACGAGCAGTACTTC
CASSKTPAGSYEQYF
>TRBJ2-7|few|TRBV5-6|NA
TGTGCCAGCAGCTTCATTTCAGGGACCTCCTACGAGCAGTACTTC
CASSFISGTSYEQYF
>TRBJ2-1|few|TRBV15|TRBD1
TGTGCCACCAGCAGAGGAACAGGGGATAGTTTCTACAATGAGCAGTTCTTC
CATSRGTGDSFYNEQFF
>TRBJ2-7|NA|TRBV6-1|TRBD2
TGTGCCAGCAGCCGAGGGGCGGGAGGGCCACAAAAAGAGCAGTACTTC
CASSRGAGGPQKEQYF
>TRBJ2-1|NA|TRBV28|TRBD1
TGTGCCAGCACCGAGGGACAGGGATTTAATGAGCAGTTCTTC
CASTEGQGFNEQFF
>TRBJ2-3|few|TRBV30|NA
TGTGCCTGGATAGGAGGTGCGGATACGCAGTATTTT
CAWIGGADTQYF
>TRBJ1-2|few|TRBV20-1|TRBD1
TGCAGTTTGCTGGGACAGACTAACTATGGCTACACCTTC
CSLLGQTNYGYTF
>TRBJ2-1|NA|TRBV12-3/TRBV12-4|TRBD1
TGTGCCAGCAGCCCGACAGGGGTCAATGAGCAGTTCTTC
CASSPTGVNEQFF
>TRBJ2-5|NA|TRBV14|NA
TGTGCCAGCAGCCAAGCGGAAGAGACCCAGTACTTC
CASSQAEETQYF
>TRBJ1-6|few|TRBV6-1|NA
TGTGCCAGCAGCTTTGACAGGAAAACTTCACCCCTCCACTTT
CASSFDRKTSPLHF
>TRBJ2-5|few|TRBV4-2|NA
TGTGCCAGCAGCCCAGGGGCTTTGGCCCGGGAAGAGACCCAGTACTTC
CASSPGALAREETQYF
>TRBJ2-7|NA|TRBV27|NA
TGTGCCAGCAGGCGGGGAACTTTGTACGAGCAGTACTTC
CASRRGTLYEQYF
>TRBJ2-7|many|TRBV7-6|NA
TGTGCCAGCAGCCTACAGAGAACCTACGAGCAGTACTTC
CASSLQRTYEQYF
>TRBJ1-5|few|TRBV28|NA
TGTGCCAGCAGTTTAAGGACCGGTCCCCAGCATTTT
CASSLRTGPQHF
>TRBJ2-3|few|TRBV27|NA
TGTGTAATACGGGATGGGGCAGATACGCAGTATTTT
CVIRDGADTQYF
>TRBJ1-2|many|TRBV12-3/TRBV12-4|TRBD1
TGTGCCAGCAGTTTAGGGGACAGCAATGGCTACACCTTC
CASSLGDSNGYTF
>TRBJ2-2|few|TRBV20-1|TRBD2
TGCAGTGCTAGGAGCCCTTGGCGACTAGCGGGAGCCGGGGAGCTGTTTTTT
CSARSPWRLAGAGELFF
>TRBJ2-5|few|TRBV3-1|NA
TGTGCCAGCAGGAAGACTGAAGAGACCCAGTACTTC
CASRKTEETQYF
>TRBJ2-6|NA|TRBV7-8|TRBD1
TGTGCCAGCAGCTTTACAATCCTTGGGACAGGGGCCCCTGGGGCCAACGTCCTGACTTTC
CASSFTILGTGAPGANVLTF
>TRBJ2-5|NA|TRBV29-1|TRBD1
TGCAGCGTGACCCCCGCCGGGACAGGGTTACGAGAGACCCAGTACTTC
CSVTPAGTGLRETQYF
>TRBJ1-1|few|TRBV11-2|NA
TGTGCCAGCAGCTCGTACCCGTCGAGGGCTTTCTTT
CASSSYPSRAFF
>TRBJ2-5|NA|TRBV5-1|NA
TGCGCCAGCAGCTTGAGAAACCAAGAGACCCAGTACTTC
CASSLRNQETQYF
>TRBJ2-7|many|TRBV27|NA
TGTGCCAGCAGTCTCAACCCGGACAGCTACGAGCAGTACTTC
CASSLNPDSYEQYF
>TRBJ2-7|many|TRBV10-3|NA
TGTGCCATTGGAGGGGCTTCTTCATCCTACGAGCAGTACTTC
CAIGGASSSYEQYF
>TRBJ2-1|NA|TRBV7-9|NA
TGTGCCAGCAGCTTGGGACCCCGGGACCGTAACAATGAGCAGTTCTTC
CASSLGPRDRNNEQFF
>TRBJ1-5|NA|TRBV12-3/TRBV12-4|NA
TGTGCCAGCAGTTTATTACCGGATGACCCCCGCGGTCAGCCCCAGCATTTT
CASSLLPDDPRGQPQHF
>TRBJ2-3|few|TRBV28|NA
TGTGCCAGCAGTTTATCTGGACAGAGGGGAAGCACAGATACGCAGTATTTT
CASSLSGQRGSTDTQYF
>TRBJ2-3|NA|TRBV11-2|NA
TGTGCCAGCAGCCTGGGGACGGGCGCCCACAGGAAGAACACAGATACGCAGTATTTT
CASSLGTGAHRKNTDTQYF
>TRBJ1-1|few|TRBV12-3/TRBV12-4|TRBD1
TGTGCCAGCAAAAGGGGGCGAGACAGAATGAACACTGAAGCTTTCTTT
CASKRGRDRMNTEAFF
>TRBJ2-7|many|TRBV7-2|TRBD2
TGTGCCAGCAGCTTACTAGCGGGGAGCTCCTACGAGCAGTACTTC
CASSLLAGSSYEQYF
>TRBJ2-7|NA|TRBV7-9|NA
TGTGCCAGCAGCCCCCGTCGAGACGGGCTCTACGAGCAGTACTTC
CASSPRRDGLYEQYF
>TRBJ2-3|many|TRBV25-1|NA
TGTGCCAGCAGCCCAGGGCCATATACGCAGTATTTT
CASSPGPYTQYF
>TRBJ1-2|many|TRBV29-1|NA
TGCAGCGTTGGGCAGAGTATGTATGGCTACACCTTC
CSVGQSMYGYTF